This is a list of T cell receptor beta chains from one sample in a study of early T cells in non-severe SARS-CoV-2 infection. TCRdb used MiXCR to reprocess the 5' RACE reads, holding one entry per CDR3 protein. The table shows 17,000 or so distinct CDR3 sequences, with about 6% occurring only once. Sequencing was performed on whole blood, taken at baseline. The receptors shown here come from an adult who was a healthcare worker with PCR-confirmed SARS-CoV-2 infection or an uninfected control (not recorded which). The CDR3 runs from the conserved cysteine through the conserved F or W. The order of the fields is clone size, D gene, V gene, J gene, CDR3 DNA, CDR3 protein. D genes are given only for firm matches. Clone size is shown for a subset of rows, as once, few, many or a class of expanded clone.

large	.	TRBV6-5	TRBJ2-1	TGTGCCAGCAGTTACTCGAAGACACTCTACAATGAGCAGTTCTTC	CASSYSKTLYNEQFF
few	TRBD2	TRBV5-1	TRBJ2-5	TGCGCCAGCAGCTTGGCTAGCGGGGGAGAAGAGACCCAGTACTTC	CASSLASGGEETQYF
.	.	TRBV3-1	TRBJ1-2	TGTGCCAGCAGCCTACAGGGACCGAATAACTATGGCTACACCTTC	CASSLQGPNNYGYTF
many	.	TRBV29-1	TRBJ2-1	TGCAGCGTTGAACAAGGGGTCGATGAGCAGTTCTTC	CSVEQGVDEQFF
many	.	TRBV7-9	TRBJ2-3	TGTGCCAGCAGCTTAGGGCAAAGAGATACGCAGTATTTT	CASSLGQRDTQYF
.	.	TRBV29-1	TRBJ2-7	TGCAGCGTTGCTGCGGCAGGGGACCCCTACGAGCAGTACTTC	CSVAAAGDPYEQYF
many	.	TRBV20-1	TRBJ1-1	TGCAGTGCCGGACAGCTGAACACTGAAGCTTTCTTT	CSAGQLNTEAFF
.	.	TRBV18	TRBJ2-3	TGTGCCAGCTCGGAATTAGGGGGAGATACGCAGTATTTT	CASSELGGDTQYF
few	.	TRBV6-2/TRBV6-3	TRBJ2-3	TGTGCCAGCAGTGACAGCACAGATACGCAGTATTTT	CASSDSTDTQYF
many	.	TRBV7-2	TRBJ1-1	TGTGCCAGCAGCTTTCCGACGGAGAACACTGAAGTTTTCTTT	CASSFPTENTEVFF
many	.	TRBV5-1	TRBJ2-7	TGCGCCAGCAGCCGGGACGGGAGCTCCTACGAGCAGTACTTC	CASSRDGSSYEQYF
few	TRBD1	TRBV6-5	TRBJ1-2	TGTGCCAGCGCGGACAGGGGTAGAGGCTACACCTTC	CASADRGRGYTF
many	TRBD1	TRBV7-2	TRBJ1-5	TGTGCCAGCAGTCACACAGGGGCCACCTTGAGCAATCAGCCCCAGCATTTT	CASSHTGATLSNQPQHF
many	.	TRBV5-5	TRBJ1-1	TGTGCCAGCAGCTTCTGGTATGGTCAACAGAGCATGAACACTGAAGCTTTCTTT	CASSFWYGQQSMNTEAFF
few	.	TRBV5-1	TRBJ1-1	TGCGCCAGCAGGCAGGCGATGAACACTGAAGCTTTCTTT	CASRQAMNTEAFF
.	.	TRBV20-1	TRBJ2-7	TGCAGTGCTAGGTCCGGGACGGAATTCTACGAGCAGTACTTC	CSARSGTEFYEQYF
few	TRBD2	TRBV12-5	TRBJ2-5	TGTGCTAGTGGTCGCCCCCCGGGACTAGAAGAGACCCAGTACTTC	CASGRPPGLEETQYF
many	.	TRBV5-5	TRBJ1-1	TGTGCCAGCAGCCCCAGGGACGGATATGAAGCTTTCTTT	CASSPRDGYEAFF
few	TRBD2	TRBV3-1	TRBJ2-1	TGTGCCAGCAAGTATAGCGGGGGTGAGCAGTTCTTC	CASKYSGGEQFF
many	TRBD2	TRBV7-9	TRBJ2-7	TGTGCCAGCAGCCCCGGTTGGGGGGGCTACGAGCAGTACTTC	CASSPGWGGYEQYF
medium-sized	TRBD2	TRBV7-2	TRBJ2-1	TGTGCCAGCAGCTTACAGCGGGGGGGTCCAAATGAGCAGTTCTTC	CASSLQRGGPNEQFF
few	.	TRBV7-2	TRBJ2-7	TGTGCCAGCAGATTGGGACGCCACGGCTACGAGCAGTACTTC	CASRLGRHGYEQYF
.	.	TRBV4-1	TRBJ1-1	TGCGCCAGCAGCCAGACGACAGGCCTGAACACTGAAGCTTTCTTT	CASSQTTGLNTEAFF
many	TRBD1	TRBV6-6	TRBJ1-1	TGTGCCAGCACTGTACAGGGGGCCACTGAAGCTTTCTTT	CASTVQGATEAFF
many	.	TRBV12-3/TRBV12-4	TRBJ1-5	TGTGCCAGCAGTTTAGCCGAGGGAAACCAGCCCCAGCATTTT	CASSLAEGNQPQHF
medium-sized	.	TRBV6-5	TRBJ1-1	TGTGCCAGCAGACCCCCAGAAGGAGGTACGGCTTTCTTT	CASRPPEGGTAFF
many	.	TRBV5-6	TRBJ1-2	TGTGCCAGCAGACGCCGCGGCGAGGGAAGTTTATCTGGCTACACCTTC	CASRRRGEGSLSGYTF
many	.	TRBV20-1	TRBJ2-1	TGCAGTGCTAGAGCCCGTACCTCCTACAATGAGCAGTTCTTC	CSARARTSYNEQFF
many	.	TRBV7-3	TRBJ1-4	TGTGCCAGCAGCTTAGGACGGGGGGAAAAACTGTTTTTT	CASSLGRGEKLFF
many	.	TRBV12-3/TRBV12-4	TRBJ2-3	TGTGCCAGCAGTTTTGAGATGCTATCAAAAGATACGCAGTATTTT	CASSFEMLSKDTQYF
many	.	TRBV7-8	TRBJ2-6	TGTGCCAGCAGCCCCCCCCTGCTGTTCACGCGCTCTGGGGCCAACGTCCTGACTTTC	CASSPPLLFTRSGANVLTF
.	TRBD1	TRBV3-1	TRBJ2-7	TGTGCCAGCAGCCAACTCAATTGGGACAGTCCCTACGAGCAGTACTTC	CASSQLNWDSPYEQYF
.	.	TRBV7-8	TRBJ2-3	TGTGCCAGCAGCGCTTCCATCGAGGGGTGGACAGATACGCAGTATTTT	CASSASIEGWTDTQYF
.	.	TRBV20-1	TRBJ1-1	TGCAGTGCTAGAGCCGGGCGGAGTGGGGACACTGAAGCTTTCTTT	CSARAGRSGDTEAFF
many	.	TRBV12-3/TRBV12-4	TRBJ2-5	TGTGCCAGCAGTTTTGCAGGGCCAGAGACCCAGTACTTC	CASSFAGPETQYF
few	.	TRBV5-1	TRBJ2-3	TGCGCCAGCAGCTTGGGTTACAGCCTAAGCACAGATACGCAGTATTTT	CASSLGYSLSTDTQYF
many	TRBD1	TRBV15	TRBJ2-5	TGTGCCACCAGCAGAGGTCGGACAGGGGCCCAAGAGACCCAGTACTTC	CATSRGRTGAQETQYF
many	.	TRBV4-1	TRBJ2-2	TGCGCCAGCAGCCATGTACTTACCGGGGAGCTGTTTTTT	CASSHVLTGELFF
many	.	TRBV7-2	TRBJ2-5	TGTGCCAGCAGCTTAGTAGTGCAAGAGACCCAGTACTTC	CASSLVVQETQYF
many	.	TRBV4-1	TRBJ1-1	TGCGCCAGCAGCCAAGAAGACAGAACTGAAGCTTTCTTT	CASSQEDRTEAFF
.	.	TRBV7-4	TRBJ1-5	TGTGCCAGCAGCTTAGCGCGGGCAAGAGGATGGGGCAATCAGCCCCAGCATTTT	CASSLARARGWGNQPQHF
many	TRBD2	TRBV7-2	TRBJ2-1	TGTGCCAGCAGCTTAGCGCCTAGCGGGGGTAACAATGAGCAGTTCTTC	CASSLAPSGGNNEQFF
many	.	TRBV5-1	TRBJ2-7	TGCGCCAGCAGCTTTGCGTCAGGGACTGCGGAGGAGCAGTACTTC	CASSFASGTAEEQYF
many	.	TRBV20-1	TRBJ1-2	TGCAGTGCCTCCTCCTCAGGGATTTATGGCTACACCTTC	CSASSSGIYGYTF
many	.	TRBV12-3/TRBV12-4	TRBJ2-5	TGTGCCAGCAGTTCGCGGGAGACCCAGTACTTC	CASSSRETQYF
many	.	TRBV7-3	TRBJ2-2	TGTGCCAGCAGCTTACAATTTAGTTGGGGTAACACCGGGGAGCTGTTTTTT	CASSLQFSWGNTGELFF